This TCR beta chain was observed in a study of memory CD4+ T cells and cytomegalovirus serostatus. On the study more broadly: Donors were healthy Belgian adults, 10 or so CMV seropositive and 20 to 25 seronegative.

Clones were read by immunoSEQ multiplex PCR, and TCRdb kept only the in-frame ones, dropping some. The sample lists 55,000 to 75,000 clones; approximately 85% were seen once. V lost 3 bases and J lost 0, with 8 bases in between. The CDR3 consists of 15 residues. Germline V gene lookup returns CDR1 MNHEY and CDR2 SMNVEV (reference sequence). The sort gate was single viable CD3+CD4+CD8-CD45RO+ cells for memory CD4+ T cells. V is TRBV27 and J is TRBJ2-2; no definite D call. The TCR was taken from an adult in good health and CMV-seronegative. What was sequenced was memory CD4+ T cells from blood. The CDR3 region has the DNA TGTGCCAGCAGTTTGGGTGGTTCGAACACCGGGGAGCTGTTTTTT. Protein sequence: CASSLGGSNTGELFF.